The sequence of this TCR beta chain was determined in a study of vaccination effects on CD4 cells after COVID-19. Background on the study: Following the second dose by a median of 72 days, the post-vaccine samples were obtained. Study findings and constraints: At late timepoints after vaccination, vaccine- and infection-induced clones shrank markedly.

ViraFEST expansion of antigen-specific CD4+ T cells with viral peptide pools preceded sequencing. Culturing for about 10 days preceded CD4+ T cell isolation. Participants received two doses of either the BNT162b2 or mRNA-1273 vaccine. Every well housed around 2 million PBMC, which grew in culture alongside around 10 IU/ml IL-2 and roughly 10 ug/ml peptides. Assay: immunoSEQ multiplex PCR; the TCRdb copy retains only in-frame clones and omits some. Of approximately 26,000 clones in the sample, over 75% were seen once. Concerning this clone itself: Its target is not known.

The length of the CDR3 is 14 residues. Trimming removed 7 bases at V and 4 bases at J, with 16 bases between. CDR1 and CDR2 (germline): LNHDA, SQIVND (reference sequence). V usage is TRBV19 and J usage is TRBJ1-2; no clear D gene. This sequence was found in a human donor who received a COVID-19 vaccine. Some clones in this sample may be carry-over from other donors' samples. The starting material was CD4+ T cells from PBMCs cultured with SARS-CoV-2 spike peptides, obtained after COVID-19 vaccination. The CDR3 here is CASIGRTDGYGYTF. The CDR3, as DNA: TGTGCCAGTATAGGAAGAACTGACGGCTATGGCTACACCTTC.